This T cell receptor beta chain was observed in a study of blood T cell repertoires in COVID-19. For the study at large: Spain, Italy and the United States supplied samples that represented acute and convalescent COVID-19.

The CDR3 is made up of 15 amino acids. Germline V gene lookup returns CDR1 SGHTA and CDR2 FQGNSA. V lost 6 bases, J lost 0 bases, and 12 bases lay in between. Produced via immunoSEQ multiplex PCR; TCRdb's table is partial and in-frame only. Among about 82,000 clones listed, roughly 89% were seen once. Sequencing input: PBMCs or T cells enriched from blood (not recorded which). This TCR derives from a woman aged 50 to 60 with acute COVID-19. The V call is TRBV7-2, the J call TRBJ1-5, with a possible D match to TRBD1 (6 bases). DNA for the CDR3: TGTGCCAGCAGTTGGACAGCCGATAGCAATCAGCCCCAGCATTTT. Residues: CASSWTADSNQPQHF.